Each of the 9 T cell receptor beta chains below was sequenced from the same sample in a study of T cells in Graves' hyperthyroidism and ophthalmopathy. Amplification targeted TCR beta CDR3 regions from RNA transcripts. HTBI primers were used for first-round RT-PCR of the TCR CDR3. One entry per CDR3 protein, called by TCRdb with MiXCR from the multiplex PCR reads. The data hold over 400,000 distinct CDR3 sequences, with roughly 14% observed a single time. Specimen: blood. These receptors were collected from a man between 18 and 29 years old with Graves' ophthalmopathy.

This rearrangement joins TRBV7-3 to TRBJ2-1; 13 bases agree with TRBD2. Trimming at V came to 4 bases and at J to 4 bases, leaving 4 bases not matched to a gene. Germline CDR1 and CDR2: SGHTA and FQGTGA. The CDR3 covers 16 residues. The CDR3 is CASSSQGLAGYNEQFF. The CDR3, as DNA: TGTGCCAGCAGCTCGCAGGGACTAGCGGGGTACAATGAGCAGTTCTTC.

This clonotype was seen more than once but under ten times. DNA for the CDR3: TGTGCCAGTAGTAGCACCTCAGGACAGAAAAAACTGTTTTTT. Translation: CASSSTSGQKKLFF. The chain uses TRBV19 and TRBJ1-4; tentative D call: TRBD1 (6 bases). Germline assignment: CDR1 LNHDA and CDR2 SQIVND (reference sequence). Trimming removed 4 bases at V and 9 bases at J, with 15 bases between. The CDR3 is made up of 14 amino acids.

This clonotype was seen ten or more times. This chain links TRBV12-3 or TRBV12-4 with TRBJ2-1; 9 positions agree with TRBD2. Trimming removed 5 bases from V and 8 bases from J; junction bases left unmatched: 10. This CDR3 has 15 amino acids. The CDR3 DNA is TGTGCCAGCAGTCTAGGGACTAGCTTAGTACATGAGCAGTTCTTC. Translating gives CASSLGTSLVHEQFF.

This clonotype was recorded at least ten times. The chain employs TRBV4-1 and TRBJ1-1, with no clear D. Germline CDR1 and CDR2: MGHRA and YSYEKL. This CDR3 comprises 13 residues. The V gene lost 4 bases and the J gene lost 0 bases, with 6 bases spanning the gap. The CDR3 DNA sequence: TGCGCCAGCAGCCGAGAGATGAACACTGAAGCTTTCTTT. It translates to CASSREMNTEAFF.

This clonotype was detected ten times or more. J is TRBJ2-3 and V is TRBV7-8, with 12 bases matching TRBD2. Germline V gives CDR1 SGHVS, CDR2 FQNEAQ. J gave up 6 bases and V 5 bases, and 12 bases lay outside the gene matches. CDR3 length: 17 residues. The CDR3 DNA sequence: TGTGCCAGCAGCCTACAGGGGATCCTAGCGGGGGGGGATACGCAGTATTTT. Translation gives CASSLQGILAGGDTQYF. Full variable domain (remainder filled in from reference TRBV7-8 and TRBJ2-3): GAGVSQSPRYKVAKRGQDVALRCDPISGHVSLFWYQQALGQGPEFLTYFQNEAQLDKSGLPSDRFFAERPEGSVSTLKIQRTQQEDSAVYLCASSLQGILAGGDTQYFGPGTRLTVL.

In its sample, this clonotype was seen a few times. J is TRBJ1-1 and V is TRBV4-1, with D possibly matching TRBD1 (6 bases). The length of the CDR3 is 15 residues. Germline V gene lookup returns CDR1 MGHRA and CDR2 YSYEKL. With 3 bases removed from V and 0 bases from J, the gap between germline ends came to 11 bases. CDR3 DNA: TGCGCCAGCAGCCAGGGGGGCTCCGTGAACACTGAAGCTTTCTTT. Translating gives CASSQGGSVNTEAFF.

V usage is TRBV7-9 and J usage is TRBJ1-2, with a weak D call TRBD1 (6 bases). Looked up from germline, CDR1 is SEHNR and CDR2 is FQNEAQ (reference sequence). The V end was cut by 1 base, the J end by 11 bases, with 14 bases between. The CDR3 runs to 13 residues. The CDR3 DNA reads as TGTGCCAGCAGCTTAGGCCAGACAGGAGAATACACCTTC. It encodes CASSLGQTGEYTF.

This clonotype has just one count. The genes are TRBV12-3 or TRBV12-4 and TRBJ1-2; 7 nucleotides line up with TRBD1. The CDR3 extends over 16 amino acids. Trimming cost V 5 bases and J 0 bases; bases outside gene matches: 9. CDR3 loop: CASSPRQGQANYGYTF. In DNA, the CDR3 is TGTGCCAGCAGTCCCAGACAGGGCCAAGCTAACTATGGCTACACCTTC.

This clonotype came up many times. The rearrangement joins TRBV18 to TRBJ2-5; 7 bases match TRBD1. With 1 base clipped from V and 7 bases from J, the junction kept 9 bases outside the gene matches. The CDR3 extends over 15 amino acids. Germline CDR1 reads KGHSH; CDR2 reads LQKENI. The CDR3 DNA reads as TGTGCCAGCTCACCACAGGACAGGTCCGCCGGGACCCAGTACTTC. Translating it yields CASSPQDRSAGTQYF.